This T cell receptor beta chain was retrieved from a study of technical replicates of blood from four donors. Assay: immunoSEQ multiplex PCR; the TCRdb copy retains only in-frame clones and omits some. This table holds approximately 87,000 clones, around 90% found once. Germline V gives CDR1 SGHNT, CDR2 YYREEE (reference sequence). V shed 0 bases, J shed 4 bases, and the junction held 3 bases outside the gene matches. This CDR3 spans 14 amino acids. V usage is TRBV5-4 and J usage is TRBJ1-1; 7 bases match TRBD1. This TCR came from a human donor in good health. Some clones in this sample may be carry-over from other donors' samples. Material for sequencing was T cells isolated from PBMCs. CDR3 protein: CASSLGQGITEAFF. For the CDR3, the DNA is TGTGCCAGCAGCTTGGGACAGGGTATCACTGAAGCTTTCTTT.